Below, 19 T cell receptor beta chains from the same sample are listed, as sequenced in a study of cytomegalovirus exposure and HLA in healthy donors. Vbeta (60) and Jbeta (13) primers were used in the PCR. Some clones are missing from TCRdb's copy, which holds only in-frame ones; the method was immunoSEQ multiplex PCR. Of 120,000 to 150,000 clones listed, over 60% are singletons. Sequences were obtained from PBMCs. These receptor sequences come from a woman under 40 in good health and CMV-seropositive.

This clone has a handful of counts. The J gene is TRBJ2-7, the V gene TRBV30, with a tentative D call TRBD2 (6 bases). Germline lookup yields CDR1 GTSNPN and CDR2 SVGIG (reference sequence). This CDR3 is built from 14 residues. V shed 4 bases and J shed 2 bases, with 15 bases lying between them. For the CDR3, the DNA is TGTGCCTGGACTACCCGGGGGTTTACCTACGAGCAGTACTTC. The encoded protein is CAWTTRGFTYEQYF. The full variable domain, completed using reference TRBV30 and TRBJ2-7, is SQTIHQWPATLVQPVGSPLSLECTVEGTSNPNLYWYRQAAGRGLQLLFYSVGIGQISSEVPQNLSASRPQDRQFILSSKKLLLSDSGFYLCAWTTRGFTYEQYFGPGTRLTVT.

This clone was counted between two and nine times. CDR3 sequence (DNA): TGTGCCAGCAGCGTTCAGGGGGCGCCGGGACAAGAGACCCAGTACTTC. Protein product: CASSVQGAPGQETQYF. The genes are TRBV9 and TRBJ2-5; 8 positions match TRBD1. V gave up 2 bases and J gave up 2 bases; unmatched junction bases: 8. CDR1 is SGDLS and CDR2 is YYNGEE in the germline V gene. The CDR3 is made up of 16 amino acids.

The V gene is TRBV11-3, the J gene TRBJ2-7, with D possibly matching TRBD2 (5 bases). CDR1 and CDR2 from the germline V gene are SGHNT and YENEEA. This CDR3 has 13 amino acids. V was pared by 5 bases and J by 6 bases, with 14 bases between. CDR3 sequence reads: CASSLTREIEQYF. In DNA form, the CDR3 reads TGTGCCAGCAGCCTCACTAGGGAGATCGAGCAGTACTTC.

V is TRBV7-8 and J is TRBJ2-3, with 9 nucleotides matching TRBD2. The germline V gene has CDR1 SGHVS and CDR2 FQNEAQ. This CDR3 contains 15 residues. The ends lost 4 bases at V and 3 bases at J; junction bases unmatched: 5. CDR3 in DNA: TGTGCCAGCAGCTCAGGTAGCGGGAGAACAGATACGCAGTATTTT. Its protein is CASSSGSGRTDTQYF.

Here the CDR3 DNA reads TGTGCCAGCAGCCCCGGGACAGTCACAGATACGCAGTATTTT. Translated, it gives CASSPGTVTDTQYF. The chain has TRBV7-2 and TRBJ2-3, with TRBD1 matching over 7 bases. The V and J ends lost 5 bases and 2 bases, in that order; junction bases with no gene match: 4. The CDR3 spans 14 residues. CDR1 and CDR2 (germline): SGHTA, FQGNSA.

This chain joins TRBV29-1 and TRBJ2-1, with TRBD2 as a possible D gene (5 bases). The germline V gene encodes CDR1 SQVTM and CDR2 ANQGSEA. This CDR3 region has 13 residues. V lost 8 bases, J lost 6 bases, and 17 bases lay in between. The CDR3 here is CSHIPGGGNEQFF. The CDR3 bases are TGCAGCCATATCCCCGGTGGAGGCAATGAGCAGTTCTTC.

This clone was counted between two and nine times. The CDR3 is CASSLRFRTDTQYF. The CDR3 DNA follows: TGTGCCAGCAGCCTACGATTTCGCACAGATACGCAGTATTTT. The J gene is TRBJ2-3, the V gene TRBV5-8; D is unresolved. The CDR3 loop spans 14 amino acids. V was pared by 4 bases and J by 1 base, with 10 bases between. Germline V gene data show CDR1 as SGHTS and CDR2 as YDEGEE. Full variable domain (outside the CDR3, taken from reference TRBV5-8 and TRBJ2-3): EAGVTQSPTHLIKTRGQQATLRCSPISGHTSVYWYQQALGLGLQFLLWYDEGEERNRGNFPPRFSGRQFPNYSSELNVNALELEDSALYLCASSLRFRTDTQYFGPGTRLTVL.

The chain is built from TRBV7-3 and TRBJ2-6, with D possibly being TRBD1 (6 bases). Germline assignment: CDR1 SGHTA and CDR2 FQGTGA. Trimming removed 1 base from V and 2 bases from J, with 9 bases in between. This CDR3 contains 16 residues. The CDR3 region has the DNA TGTGCCAGCAGCTTAAAAGCAGGGGCTGGGGCCAACGTCCTGACTTTC. This sequence encodes CASSLKAGAGANVLTF.

V and J are TRBV5-1 and TRBJ1-3; 9 bases are shared with TRBD1. Per germline, CDR1 SGHRS and CDR2 YFSETQ. The CDR3 totals 18 residues. Trimming took 4 bases from V and 3 from J; bases not matched to a gene: 14. The CDR3 DNA is TGCGCCAGCAGCCCGGGGGGACAGGGTCTCCCCGTTGGAAACACCATATATTTT. The encoded protein is CASSPGGQGLPVGNTIYF.

V and J are TRBV25-1 and TRBJ1-1, with a weak D call TRBD1 (5 bases). This CDR3 is built from 13 residues. The germline V gene encodes CDR1 MGHDK and CDR2 SYGVNS. Trimming pared 6 bases from V and 7 bases from J, leaving 15 bases between. CDR3 sequence: CASSLRGRDEAFF. CDR3 bases: TGTGCCAGCAGCCTTAGGGGCAGGGATGAAGCTTTCTTT.

This sequence joins TRBV10-2 and TRBJ2-3; D remains unclear. The V end lost 0 bases, the J end lost 10 bases, and 11 bases lay between the germline ends. CDR1 is WSHSY, CDR2 SAAADI, per germline. The CDR3 spans 13 residues. The CDR3 protein is CASSESQATPQYF. Written as DNA, the CDR3 is TGCGCCAGCAGTGAGTCTCAGGCTACGCCGCAGTATTTT.

This clone was seen a handful of times. The chain uses TRBV11-3 and TRBJ2-1; no clear D. Germline loops: CDR1 SGHNT, CDR2 YENEEA. CDR3 length equals 17 residues. The V and J ends lost 0 bases and 0 bases respectively, with 12 bases between them. CDR3 loop: CASSLDRVVSSYNEQFF. CDR3 nucleotide sequence: TGTGCCAGCAGCTTAGATCGGGTCGTAAGCTCCTACAATGAGCAGTTCTTC.

The V gene is TRBV6-1, the J gene TRBJ2-7, with TRBD1 identical over 7 bases. The junction had 11 bases not matched to a gene; V was cut back by 11 bases and J by 1 base. The CDR3 is made up of 14 amino acids. CDR1 is MNHNS, CDR2 SASEGT, per germline. CDR3 residues: CAVRQGPGSYEQYF. In DNA form, the CDR3 reads TGTGCCGTCCGACAGGGACCGGGGTCCTACGAGCAGTACTTC.

V and J are TRBV7-9 and TRBJ1-1; 7 bases line up with TRBD1. The CDR3 runs 13 residues. J lost 5 bases, V lost 6 bases, and 6 bases had no gene match. CDR1 is SEHNR, CDR2 FQNEAQ, per germline (reference sequence). The CDR3: CASSPTTGTEAFF. CDR3 sequence (DNA): TGTGCCAGCAGTCCGACGACAGGGACTGAAGCTTTCTTT.

The gene calls are TRBV7-9 and TRBJ1-2; TRBD1 might be the D (6 bases). The CDR3 is made up of 13 amino acids. Germline CDR1 reads SEHNR; CDR2 reads FQNEAQ (reference sequence). Trimming took 3 bases from V and 8 from J, leaving 13 bases between them. The CDR3 nucleotides are TGTGCCAGCAGCTTTTTCCAGGGGCCCGGCTACACCTTC. Protein product: CASSFFQGPGYTF.

The V call is TRBV10-3, the J call TRBJ1-2, with 9 positions matching TRBD1. Germline assignment: CDR1 ENHRY and CDR2 SYGVKD. The V gene end was trimmed by 4 bases and the J gene end by 4 bases; junction bases not matched to a gene: 7. CDR3 length: 15 residues. CDR3: CAISGDREVFYGYTF. The CDR3 region has the DNA TGTGCCATCAGTGGGGACAGGGAGGTTTTCTATGGCTACACCTTC.

The rearrangement joins TRBV5-4 to TRBJ2-7; 14 bases match TRBD2. Germline assignment: CDR1 SGHNT and CDR2 YYREEE (reference sequence). After removal of 4 bases from V and 0 bases from J, the junction contained 3 bases not matched to a gene. This CDR3 contains 16 residues. CDR3 sequence (DNA): TGTGCCAGCAGCCCTGGGACTAGCGGGAGCTCCTACGAGCAGTACTTC. Its protein is CASSPGTSGSSYEQYF.

In its sample, this clone was seen a few times. The V call is TRBV5-1, the J call TRBJ2-5; no reliable D call. The CDR3 contains 13 residues. The V end lost 0 bases, the J end lost 3 bases, and 6 bases lay between the germline ends. The germline V gene has CDR1 SGHRS and CDR2 YFSETQ. In DNA, the CDR3 is TGCGCCAGCAGCTTGGTTACTAAAGAGACCCAGTACTTC. It encodes CASSLVTKETQYF.

Only a few counts were recorded for this clone. The chain uses TRBV30 and TRBJ2-6, with 7 bases that match TRBD2. CDR3 length equals 14 residues. CDR1 and CDR2 (germline): GTSNPN, SVGIG (reference sequence). J gave up 3 bases and V 7 bases, and 6 bases lay outside the gene matches. As DNA, the CDR3 is TGTGCCTCCCTGAGCGGGGATGGGGCCAACGTCCTGACTTTC. Translating it yields CASLSGDGANVLTF.